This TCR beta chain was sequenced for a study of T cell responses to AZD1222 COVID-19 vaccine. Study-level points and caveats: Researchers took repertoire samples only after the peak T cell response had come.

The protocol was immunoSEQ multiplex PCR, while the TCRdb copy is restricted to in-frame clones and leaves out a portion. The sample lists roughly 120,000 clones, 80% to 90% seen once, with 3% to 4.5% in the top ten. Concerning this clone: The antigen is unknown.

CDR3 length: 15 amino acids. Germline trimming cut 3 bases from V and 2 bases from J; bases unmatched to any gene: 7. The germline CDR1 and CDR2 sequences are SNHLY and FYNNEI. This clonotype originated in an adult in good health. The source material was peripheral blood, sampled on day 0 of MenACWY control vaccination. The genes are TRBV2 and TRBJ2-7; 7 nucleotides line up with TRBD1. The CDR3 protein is CASSDSRTGAYEQYF. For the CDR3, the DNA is TGTGCCAGCAGTGATAGCCGGACAGGAGCCTACGAGCAGTACTTC.